These 30 T cell receptor beta chains came from one sample sequenced in a study of blood T cell repertoires in COVID-19. Profiling relied on immunoSEQ multiplex PCR, and the TCRdb table lists in-frame clones only, not all of them. The table includes 150,000 to 200,000 clones, about 86% detected once. The sample was peripheral blood. The receptors stem from a man in his sixties with acute or convalescent COVID-19.

The rearrangement links TRBV18 to TRBJ2-7; 7 nucleotides agree with TRBD2. Germline loops: CDR1 KGHSH, CDR2 LQKENI. V trimming: 2 bases; J trimming: 5 bases; junction bases outside the gene matches: 12. The CDR3 loop spans 16 amino acids. The CDR3 DNA reads as TGTGCCAGCTCACCAACACAAGGGAGGGGCCGCGACGAGCAGTACTTC. Translation gives CASSPTQGRGRDEQYF.

The chain recombines TRBV28 with TRBJ2-3; D possibly corresponds to TRBD1 (5 bases). Germline values: CDR1 MDHEN, CDR2 SYDVKM. Trimming removed 4 bases from V and 5 bases from J, with 7 bases in between. CDR3 length: 12 residues. DNA for the CDR3: TGTGCCAGCAGTTCCACAGGAGATACGCAGTATTTT. It codes for CASSSTGDTQYF. Drawing the rest from reference TRBV28 and TRBJ2-3, the complete variable domain is DVKVTQSSRYLVKRTGEKVFLECVQDMDHENMFWYRQDPGLGLRLIYFSYDVKMKEKGDIPEGYSVSREKKERFSLILESASTNQTSMYLCASSSTGDTQYFGPGTRLTVL.

The chain recombines TRBV5-1 with TRBJ2-1; a possible D gene is TRBD2 (7 bases). V was shortened by 4 bases and J by 10 bases, with 18 bases between the two germline ends. Germline assignment: CDR1 SGHRS and CDR2 YFSETQ. The CDR3 runs 14 residues. The CDR3 coding sequence is TGCGCCAGCAGCCCCGGGGGGCTTAATGCCGAGCAGTTCTTC. Protein product: CASSPGGLNAEQFF. The full variable domain, its missing parts supplied by reference TRBV5-1 and TRBJ2-1, is KAGVTQTPRYLIKTRGQQVTLSCSPISGHRSVSWYQQTPGQGLQFLFEYFSETQRNKGNFPGRFSGRQFSNSRSEMNVSTLELGDSALYLCASSPGGLNAEQFFGPGTRLTVL.

The chain links TRBV19 to TRBJ1-1, with 8 bases aligning to TRBD1. CDR1 is LNHDA and CDR2 is SQIVND in the germline V gene (reference sequence). The ends lost 6 bases at V and 5 bases at J; junction bases unmatched: 2. The CDR3 has 12 amino acids. This CDR3 reads CASRTGGTEAFF. The CDR3 DNA sequence: TGTGCCAGTAGAACAGGGGGGACTGAAGCTTTCTTT.

The chain couples TRBV19 to TRBJ2-1; 11 positions agree with TRBD2. The CDR3 is 15 residues long. In germline, CDR1 is LNHDA, CDR2 SQIVND (reference sequence). V was pared by 7 bases and J by 4 bases, with 6 bases of the junction left unmatched. CDR3 coding DNA: TGTGCCAGTAAACTTACTAGCGGGAGTTACAATGAGCAGTTCTTC. Protein sequence: CASKLTSGSYNEQFF. Using reference TRBV19 and TRBJ2-1 for the parts outside the CDR3, the full variable domain is DGGITQSPKYLFRKEGQNVTLSCEQNLNHDAMYWYRQDPGQGLRLIYYSQIVNDFQKGDIAEGYSVSREKKESFPLTVTSAQKNPTAFYLCASKLTSGSYNEQFFGPGTRLTVL.

This chain uses TRBV14 with TRBJ2-7; 7 bases map to TRBD1. Trimming took 4 bases from V and 6 from J; bases not matched to a gene: 6. CDR3 size: 13 residues. The germline gives CDR1 SGHDN, CDR2 FVKESK. This CDR3 is CASSRQGVGEQYF. The CDR3 DNA reads TGTGCCAGCAGCCGCCAGGGGGTTGGCGAGCAGTACTTC.

The V call is TRBV4-2, the J call TRBJ1-1; tentative D call: TRBD1 (5 bases). Trimming shortened V by 3 bases and J by 1 base, and 15 bases separated the two germline ends. In germline, CDR1 is LGHNA, CDR2 YNFKEQ. This CDR3 contains 16 residues. CDR3 loop: CASSHPLAGGNTEAFF. CDR3 in DNA: TGTGCCAGCAGCCATCCATTGGCGGGGGGGAACACTGAAGCTTTCTTT.

The V and J genes are TRBV2 and TRBJ2-7; TRBD1 matches at 8 bases. The CDR3 is 15 amino acids. The trim removed 6 bases at V and 2 bases at J, leaving 9 bases unmatched. Per the germline V gene, CDR1 is SNHLY and CDR2 is FYNNEI. In DNA form, the CDR3 reads TGTGCCAGCAGAGCTCGTCTGGACAGGGCCTACGAGCAGTACTTC. This codes for CASRARLDRAYEQYF.

This chain links TRBV5-1 with TRBJ2-2; TRBD2 matches 10 bases. The CDR3 consists of 17 residues. CDR1 is SGHRS and CDR2 is YFSETQ in the germline V gene. After removal of 5 bases from V and 0 bases from J, the junction contained 7 bases not matched to a gene. The CDR3 spells CASSRTSGVSNTGELFF. In DNA form, the CDR3 reads TGCGCCAGCAGTCGTACTAGCGGGGTTTCGAACACCGGGGAGCTGTTTTTT.

The genes are TRBV7-9 and TRBJ2-3; TRBD2 is a possible D gene (6 bases). V was trimmed by 0 bases and J by 0 bases, leaving 10 bases between them. The CDR3 is made up of 16 amino acids. Germline V gene data show CDR1 as SEHNR and CDR2 as FQNEAQ (reference sequence). CDR3 sequence (DNA): TGTGCCAGCAGCTTAGCGATTAGCGGTAGCACAGATACGCAGTATTTT. Translation gives CASSLAISGSTDTQYF.

The rearrangement uses TRBV7-9 and TRBJ1-5, with 9 bases lining up with TRBD1. The CDR3 runs 15 residues. Germline CDR1 and CDR2: SEHNR and FQNEAQ (reference sequence). V lost 5 bases to trimming and J lost 2 bases; unmatched junction nucleotides: 4. In nucleotides, the CDR3 is TGTGCCAGCAGCCGGACAGGGGAAGGCAATCAGCCCCAGCATTTT. Its translation is CASSRTGEGNQPQHF. Combining the CDR3 with reference TRBV7-9 and TRBJ1-5 gives the whole variable domain DTGVSQNPRHKITKRGQNVTFRCDPISEHNRLYWYRQTLGQGPEFLTYFQNEAQLEKSRLLSDRFSAERPKGSFSTLEIQRTEQGDSAMYLCASSRTGEGNQPQHFGDGTRLSIL.

The chain is built from TRBV5-5 and TRBJ1-4; no reliable D call. The CDR3 totals 16 residues. The V end lost 5 bases, the J end lost 0 bases, and 14 bases lay between the germline ends. In germline, CDR1 is SGHKS, CDR2 YYEKEE (reference sequence). The CDR3, as DNA: TGTGCCAGCAGTCTGACACCGGATGCAACTAATGAAAAACTGTTTTTT. Translation: CASSLTPDATNEKLFF.

The rearrangement links TRBV9 to TRBJ2-5; D gene unclear. Trimming left V 4 bases short and J 2 bases short, with 15 bases between. The CDR3 has 15 residues. Per germline, CDR1 SGDLS and CDR2 YYNGEE. For the CDR3, the DNA is TGTGCCAGCAGCCCCCGATGGGCCACTCAAGAGACCCAGTACTTC. It codes for CASSPRWATQETQYF.

The chain combines TRBV7-6 with TRBJ1-5; 8 bases agree with TRBD1. V lost 5 bases to trimming and J lost 6 bases; unmatched junction nucleotides: 9. The CDR3 is 15 residues long. Germline CDR1 SGHVS, CDR2 FNYEAQ. CDR3 in amino acids: CASSQGQGTRQPQHF. Here the CDR3 DNA reads TGTGCCAGCAGCCAAGGACAGGGAACGCGTCAGCCCCAGCATTTT.

This chain joins TRBV6-1 and TRBJ2-3; 8 nucleotides line up with TRBD2. The V segment lost 4 bases and the J segment 4 bases; nucleotides outside the gene matches: 16. Germline V gene lookup returns CDR1 MNHNS and CDR2 SASEGT. The CDR3 has 18 residues. CDR3 loop: CASSGQPPEAGVADTQYF. The CDR3 DNA reads TGTGCCAGCAGTGGACAGCCTCCGGAAGCGGGAGTAGCAGATACGCAGTATTTT.

The chain has TRBV13 and TRBJ1-1; 10 positions match TRBD1. Germline CDR1 PRHDT, CDR2 FYEKMQ (reference sequence). The CDR3 has 15 amino acids. Trimming took 4 bases from V and 5 from J; bases not matched to a gene: 7. The CDR3 loop is CASSSTPDRGTEAFF. The CDR3 DNA sequence: TGTGCCAGCAGCTCCACCCCGGACAGGGGGACTGAAGCTTTCTTT.

The rearrangement joins TRBV7-4 to TRBJ2-1, with TRBD2 as a possible D gene (6 bases). Trimming left V 3 bases short and J 1 base short, with 16 bases between. The CDR3 has 17 residues. Looked up from germline, CDR1 is SGHVT and CDR2 is SQSDAQ. The CDR3: CASSFEYRDFSYNEQFF. The CDR3 region has the DNA TGTGCCAGCAGCTTCGAATACCGGGACTTTTCCTACAATGAGCAGTTCTTC.

The rearrangement joins TRBV10-3 to TRBJ2-4, with D perhaps TRBD1 (6 bases). The CDR3 is made up of 13 amino acids. V was trimmed by 7 bases and J by 3 bases, leaving 10 bases between them. In germline, CDR1 is ENHRY, CDR2 SYGVKD. In DNA, the CDR3 is TGTGCCATCAAAGGGGGTGACAAAAACATTCAGTACTTC. Translating gives CAIKGGDKNIQYF.

This chain joins TRBV6-5 and TRBJ1-2; TRBD1 agrees at 7 bases. The CDR3 covers 13 residues. Germline V gene sequence: CDR1 MNHEY, CDR2 SVGAGI. V gave up 8 bases and J gave up 2 bases; unmatched junction bases: 5. The CDR3, as DNA: TGTGCCAGCCGACAGGGACCAAACTATGGCTACACCTTC. Protein product: CASRQGPNYGYTF.

The V and J genes are TRBV30 and TRBJ2-7; TRBD1 aligns across 9 bases. Unmatched junction bases numbered 18, after V lost 2 bases and J lost 4 bases. This CDR3 comprises 18 residues. The germline CDR1 and CDR2 sequences are GTSNPN and SVGIG (reference sequence). CDR3 region: CAWSLRYTSGQGGYEQYF. The CDR3 DNA reads TGTGCCTGGAGTCTCCGTTACACCTCGGGACAGGGAGGTTACGAGCAGTACTTC.

The rearrangement uses TRBV9 and TRBJ2-1; TRBD2 agrees at 13 bases. There are 15 residues in the CDR3. From germline, CDR1 is SGDLS and CDR2 YYNGEE. Germline trimming cut 2 bases from V and 5 bases from J; bases unmatched to any gene: 1. The CDR3 bases are TGTGCCAGCAGCGTCGGACTAGCGGGAGACAATGAGCAGTTCTTC. It codes for CASSVGLAGDNEQFF.

The chain uses TRBV5-1 and TRBJ2-1, with 8 bases aligning to TRBD2. This CDR3 has 16 amino acids. From germline, CDR1 is SGHRS and CDR2 YFSETQ. Germline trimming cut 5 bases from V and 4 bases from J; bases unmatched to any gene: 11. The CDR3 sequence is CASSQTTSGLYNEQFF. The CDR3 DNA sequence: TGCGCCAGCAGTCAAACCACTAGCGGACTTTACAATGAGCAGTTCTTC.

This chain connects TRBV19 to TRBJ1-1; 8 bases map to TRBD1. The germline gives CDR1 LNHDA, CDR2 SQIVND (reference sequence). The CDR3 runs to 15 residues. With 6 bases clipped from V and 5 bases from J, the junction kept 11 bases outside the gene matches. The CDR3 reads CASSRPGGVGTEAFF. CDR3 nucleotide sequence: TGTGCCAGTAGCAGACCAGGGGGCGTGGGGACTGAAGCTTTCTTT.

The gene calls are TRBV6-4 and TRBJ2-1; tentative D call: TRBD1 (6 bases). The CDR3 runs 15 residues. The germline V gene has CDR1 MRHNA and CDR2 SNTAGT. Deletions cut 4 bases from V and 3 bases from J, with 13 bases between. This CDR3 reads CASSASLDSYNEQFF. The CDR3 DNA reads TGTGCCAGCAGTGCCTCTTTGGACAGCTACAATGAGCAGTTCTTC.

This chain connects TRBV18 to TRBJ1-3; 8 bases line up with TRBD1. The CDR3 is made up of 16 amino acids. Looked up from germline, CDR1 is KGHSH and CDR2 is LQKENI. The V and J ends lost 0 bases and 9 bases, in that order; junction bases with no gene match: 10. Written as DNA, the CDR3 is TGTGCCAGCTCACCACCCGCAGGGGGCGGCGAGGGCACCATATATTTT. Protein product: CASSPPAGGGEGTIYF. Looking up the rest from reference TRBV18 and TRBJ1-3 gives the full variable domain: NAGVMQNPRHLVRRRGQEARLRCSPMKGHSHVYWYRQLPEEGLKFMVYLQKENIIDESGMPKERFSAEFPKEGPSILRIQQVVRGDSAAYFCASSPPAGGGEGTIYFGEGSWLTVV.

The chain is built from TRBV24-1 and TRBJ2-7, with TRBD1 matching over 9 bases. Germline V gene lookup returns CDR1 KGHDR and CDR2 SFDVKD. V lost 4 bases to trimming and J lost 6 bases; unmatched junction nucleotides: 3. The CDR3 length is 13 residues. CDR3: CATSEGTGPEQYF. In DNA, the CDR3 is TGTGCCACCAGTGAAGGGACAGGGCCCGAGCAGTACTTC.

This chain connects TRBV7-6 to TRBJ2-1, with TRBD1 matching over 7 bases. CDR1 SGHVS and CDR2 FNYEAQ come from the germline V gene. V was pared by 4 bases and J by 7 bases, with 10 bases of the junction left unmatched. The CDR3 has 15 residues. CDR3 in DNA: TGTGCCAGCAGCTCCCGGGACAGAGTAGAAAATGAGCAGTTCTTC. It yields the protein CASSSRDRVENEQFF.

The chain employs TRBV27 and TRBJ2-7; TRBD2 aligns across 7 bases. Trimming removed 2 bases from V and 3 bases from J; junction bases left unmatched: 13. CDR1 and CDR2 (germline): MNHEY, SMNVEV (reference sequence). This CDR3 has 17 residues. For the CDR3, the DNA is TGTGCCAGCAGTTTAGGGTGGGGAGGGCCCTTATACTACGAGCAGTACTTC. Amino acid sequence: CASSLGWGGPLYYEQYF.

The chain is built from TRBV5-1 and TRBJ1-5; D not resolved. The CDR3 covers 13 residues. CDR1 and CDR2 from the germline V gene are SGHRS and YFSETQ. Deletions cut 3 bases from V and 2 bases from J, with 6 bases between. The CDR3 spells CASSWQGNQPQHF. Here the CDR3 DNA reads TGCGCCAGCAGCTGGCAGGGCAATCAGCCCCAGCATTTT.

This chain joins TRBV6-5 and TRBJ1-2; D unclear. V gave up 2 bases and J gave up 5 bases, with 6 bases separating them. This CDR3 is 12 amino acids long. The V gene's germline CDR1 is MNHEY and CDR2 SVGAGI. The CDR3 nucleotides are TGTGCCAGCAGTTACACGGGGTATGGCTACACCTTC. Protein product: CASSYTGYGYTF.